The rows below give T cell receptor beta chains drawn from one sample of a study of beta chain features in type 1 diabetes. Clones were sequenced by immunoSEQ multiplex PCR, and TCRdb holds only the in-frame ones, with some missing. The sample records 630,000 or so clones, around 15% being singletons. Sequenced material: naive CD4+ T cells from blood. The receptors here all came from a man between 18 and 29 years old with type 1 diabetes. The CDR3 runs from the conserved cysteine through the conserved F or W. A D gene is named only where the DNA matches it firmly. Not all rows give a size; the values are once, few, many and, for expanded clones, a class.

size: -; J: TRBJ2-1; V: TRBV6-4; D: TRBD1; CDR3: CASSRTGVTNEQFF; DNA: TGTGCCAGCTCCAGGACAGGGGTGACGAATGAGCAGTTCTTC
size: -; J: TRBJ2-2; V: TRBV30; D: TRBD2; CDR3: CARTSGDNTGELFF; DNA: TGTGCCAGGACTAGCGGGGATAACACCGGGGAGCTGTTTTTT
size: -; J: TRBJ1-1; V: TRBV28; D: TRBD1; CDR3: CASSSPTGGGSEAFF; DNA: TGTGCCAGCAGTTCCCCGACAGGGGGCGGGTCTGAAGCTTTCTTT
size: -; J: TRBJ1-2; V: TRBV5-6; D: -; CDR3: CASSQSGEGYGYTF; DNA: TGTGCCAGCTCCCAAAGTGGGGAGGGTTATGGCTACACCTTC
size: -; J: TRBJ2-7; V: TRBV27; D: -; CDR3: CASSLRPLIYEQYF; DNA: TGTGCCAGCAGTTTACGGCCACTTATCTACGAGCAGTACTTC
size: -; J: TRBJ2-1; V: TRBV19; D: -; CDR3: CASSMHRVPHNEQFF; DNA: TGTGCCAGTAGTATGCACCGCGTTCCGCACAATGAGCAGTTCTTC
size: -; J: TRBJ2-3; V: TRBV5-6; D: TRBD2; CDR3: CASSVAGARTDTQYF; DNA: TGTGCCAGCAGCGTAGCGGGAGCTCGAACAGATACGCAGTATTTT
size: few; J: TRBJ2-5; V: TRBV10-3; D: -; CDR3: CAISERGGLSETQYF; DNA: TGTGCCATCAGTGAGAGGGGGGGCCTCTCAGAGACCCAGTACTTC
size: few; J: TRBJ1-2; V: TRBV29-1; D: -; CDR3: CSVNGAGHNYGYTF; DNA: TGCAGCGTTAACGGAGCGGGACACAACTATGGCTACACCTTC
size: -; J: TRBJ2-7; V: TRBV18; D: -; CDR3: CASSPYAPGPGSYEQYF; DNA: TGTGCCAGCTCACCATACGCACCGGGACCGGGCTCCTACGAGCAGTACTTC
size: once; J: TRBJ1-2; V: TRBV7-2; D: -; CDR3: CASSSTGSANYGYTF; DNA: TGTGCCAGCAGCTCGACAGGAAGCGCTAACTATGGCTACACCTTC
size: few; J: TRBJ2-2; V: TRBV6-6; D: TRBD1; CDR3: CASSGQENSGELFF; DNA: TGTGCCAGCAGTGGACAGGAAAACTCCGGGGAGCTGTTTTTT
size: -; J: TRBJ2-7; V: TRBV4-2; D: TRBD1; CDR3: CASSQGGQGSSYEQYF; DNA: TGTGCCAGCAGCCAAGGGGGACAGGGAAGCTCCTACGAGCAGTACTTC
size: -; J: TRBJ1-5; V: TRBV5-1; D: -; CDR3: CASSLGTGNQPQHF; DNA: TGCGCCAGCAGCTTGGGAACAGGCAATCAGCCCCAGCATTTT
size: few; J: TRBJ2-5; V: TRBV7-2; D: -; CDR3: CASSFLIKETQYF; DNA: TGTGCCAGCAGCTTCCTCATAAAAGAGACCCAGTACTTC
size: few; J: TRBJ1-1; V: TRBV5-1; D: TRBD1; CDR3: CASSYPGQRNTEAFF; DNA: TGCGCCAGCAGCTACCCGGGACAGAGGAACACTGAAGCTTTCTTT
size: -; J: TRBJ2-1; V: TRBV28; D: TRBD2; CDR3: CASSSGLAGDNEQFF; DNA: TGTGCCAGCAGTTCCGGACTAGCGGGAGACAATGAGCAGTTCTTC
size: few; J: TRBJ2-1; V: TRBV28; D: -; CDR3: CASSLTRSSYNEQFF; DNA: TGTGCCAGCAGTTTAACTAGGAGCTCCTACAATGAGCAGTTCTTC
size: few; J: TRBJ1-1; V: TRBV29-1; D: -; CDR3: CSERDGNTEAFF; DNA: TGCAGCGAGCGAGATGGGAACACTGAAGCTTTCTTT
size: -; J: TRBJ1-2; V: TRBV10-3; D: -; CDR3: CAISGATDYGYTF; DNA: TGTGCCATCAGTGGGGCCACGGACTATGGCTACACCTTC
size: -; J: TRBJ1-2; V: TRBV14; D: TRBD1; CDR3: CASSQRQGYGYTF; DNA: TGTGCCAGCAGCCAAAGACAGGGATATGGCTACACCTTC
size: -; J: TRBJ2-3; V: TRBV7-2; D: -; CDR3: CASSFIGSTDTQYF; DNA: TGTGCCAGCAGCTTTATCGGTAGCACAGATACGCAGTATTTT
size: -; J: TRBJ2-7; V: TRBV7-9; D: TRBD1; CDR3: CASSGGQGVAFYEQYF; DNA: TGTGCCAGCAGCGGGGGACAGGGGGTAGCATTCTACGAGCAGTACTTC
size: -; J: TRBJ1-1; V: TRBV23-1; D: -; CDR3: CASSHQILRDSEAFF; DNA: TGCGCCAGCAGTCACCAAATCCTCCGTGATAGTGAAGCTTTCTTT
size: -; J: TRBJ2-5; V: TRBV28; D: -; CDR3: CASRAFGTGETQYF; DNA: TGTGCCAGCAGAGCTTTTGGGACGGGGGAGACCCAGTACTTC
size: few; J: TRBJ2-1; V: TRBV21-1; D: -; CDR3: CASNPGHGREGPYNEQFF; DNA: TGTGCCAGCAACCCAGGTCACGGGCGAGAGGGTCCCTACAATGAGCAGTTCTTC
size: -; J: TRBJ1-1; V: TRBV5-4; D: -; CDR3: CASSRARGGVVTEAFF; DNA: TGTGCCAGCAGCCGAGCGAGGGGAGGGGTGGTCACTGAAGCTTTCTTT
size: -; J: TRBJ1-2; V: TRBV7-9; D: -; CDR3: CASSLVPNYGYTF; DNA: TGTGCCAGCAGCTTAGTCCCTAACTATGGCTACACCTTC
size: few; J: TRBJ2-3; V: TRBV5-1; D: -; CDR3: CASTLGLGASTDTQYF; DNA: TGCGCCAGCACCTTGGGATTGGGAGCTAGCACAGATACGCAGTATTTT
size: -; J: TRBJ2-1; V: TRBV30; D: -; CDR3: CAWSVSRAPYSYNEQFF; DNA: TGTGCCTGGAGTGTATCCCGGGCCCCGTACTCCTACAATGAGCAGTTCTTC
size: few; J: TRBJ2-2; V: TRBV7-9; D: -; CDR3: CSPSEPKESGELFF; DNA: TGTTCCCCCTCGGAGCCCAAGGAGAGCGGGGAGCTGTTTTTT
size: few; J: TRBJ2-5; V: TRBV30; D: TRBD1; CDR3: CAWSRQGQETQYF; DNA: TGTGCCTGGAGTAGACAGGGCCAAGAGACCCAGTACTTC
size: few; J: TRBJ1-5; V: TRBV7-2; D: -; CDR3: CASSLGGKQPQHF; DNA: TGTGCCAGCAGCTTAGGTGGGAAACAGCCCCAGCATTTT
size: -; J: TRBJ1-6; V: TRBV28; D: TRBD1; CDR3: CAAQTGSSPLHF; DNA: TGTGCCGCTCAGACAGGGTCCTCACCCCTCCACTTT
size: -; J: TRBJ1-6; V: TRBV5-1; D: TRBD1; CDR3: CASSPRTGANSPLHF; DNA: TGCGCCAGCAGCCCTCGGACAGGGGCCAATTCACCCCTCCACTTT
size: few; J: TRBJ1-1; V: TRBV28; D: -; CDR3: CASTPDLRNTEAFF; DNA: TGTGCCAGCACCCCGGACCTACGGAACACTGAAGCTTTCTTT
size: few; J: TRBJ2-5; V: TRBV28; D: TRBD1; CDR3: CASSLGQASGETQYF; DNA: TGTGCCAGCAGTTTGGGACAGGCCTCAGGGGAGACCCAGTACTTC
size: few; J: TRBJ2-1; V: TRBV6-6; D: -; CDR3: CASSLVTGRRVREQFF; DNA: TGTGCCAGCAGTTTGGTAACGGGGCGACGGGTTAGGGAGCAGTTCTTC